What follows describes a single T cell receptor beta chain. Its antigen is not known. The sample holds other DNA sequences that translate to the same CDR3. V shed 6 bases and J 1 base; nucleotides not matched to a gene: 1. The CDR3 runs 13 residues. Germline CDR1 is MNHEY and CDR2 is SVGAGI. This specimen belongs to a study of Ad26.COV2.S vaccination and SARS-CoV-2 variants. Notes on the study in general: The study found higher spike-specific TCR breadth in vaccine than placebo recipients.

Data came from immunoSEQ multiplex PCR; TCRdb stores just in-frame clones and leaves some out. The table records more than 120,000 clones, 70% to 90% of them present only once. Sequences were derived from peripheral blood, sampled after recovery from COVID-19. The clonotype was recovered from a human donor who had recovered from COVID-19. The chain uses TRBV6-5 and TRBJ1-1, with TRBD1 identical over 8 bases. The CDR3 region has the DNA TGTGCCAGCAGGGGGACAGGGAACACTGAAGCTTTCTTT. Protein product: CASRGTGNTEAFF.